This is a list of T cell receptor beta chains from one sample in a study of CD8 T cells in ankylosing spondylitis. Each CDR3 protein gets one entry after TCRdb re-called the 5' RACE reads with MiXCR. The repertoire holds 100,000 or so distinct CDR3 sequences, with about 9% as singletons. The sample consisted of blood, either unsorted or a sorted T cell fraction (not recorded which). The receptors stem from a male donor with ankylosing spondylitis. The CDR3 runs from the conserved cysteine through the conserved F or W. The D gene is left open where the match is weak. Not every row has a clone size; where given, it reads once, few, many or a size class.

abundance	d_gene	v_gene	j_gene	CDR3aa	CDR3nt
.	TRBD1	TRBV14	TRBJ1-2	CASSRTGEGFRYTF	TGTGCCAGCAGCCGGACAGGGGAAGGGTTTCGCTACACCTTC
.	TRBD2	TRBV6-5	TRBJ2-7	CASSYSAPAGVSYEQYF	TGTGCCAGCAGTTACTCAGCCCCAGCGGGAGTCTCCTACGAGCAGTACTTC
many	.	TRBV29-1	TRBJ2-3	CSSSGDTQYF	TGCAGCTCTAGTGGGGATACGCAGTATTTT
many	TRBD1	TRBV7-9	TRBJ2-5	CASSDGTEETQYF	TGTGCCAGCAGCGATGGGACAGAAGAGACCCAGTACTTC
few	.	TRBV7-9	TRBJ2-1	CASSLPPQSYNEQFF	TGTGCCAGCAGCTTACCCCCGCAGTCCTACAATGAGCAGTTCTTC
few	.	TRBV27	TRBJ1-6	CASSQGRTPLHF	TGTGCCAGCAGCCAAGGAAGGACACCCCTCCACTTT
many	TRBD2	TRBV5-1	TRBJ2-5	CASSLKFSGERPETQYF	TGCGCCAGCAGCTTGAAGTTTAGCGGGGAAAGGCCAGAGACCCAGTACTTC
many	.	TRBV5-1	TRBJ2-7	CASSSSRPTEYYEQYF	TGCGCCAGCAGCTCGAGCAGACCAACAGAATACTACGAGCAGTACTTC
few	TRBD1	TRBV2	TRBJ1-4	CASTSGQEDEKLFF	TGTGCCAGCACCTCCGGACAGGAGGATGAAAAACTGTTTTTT
many	.	TRBV10-2	TRBJ1-2	CASSDTRGRNYGYTF	TGCGCCAGCAGTGACACGCGGGGACGGAACTATGGCTACACCTTC
.	.	TRBV3-1	TRBJ1-1	CASSSGLAEAFF	TGTGCCAGCAGTTCAGGGCTGGCTGAAGCTTTCTTT
.	TRBD2	TRBV2	TRBJ2-1	CASSESLAGGNEQFF	TGTGCCAGCAGTGAATCCCTAGCGGGAGGCAATGAGCAGTTCTTC
.	.	TRBV12-3/TRBV12-4	TRBJ1-1	CASSSGGAITEAFF	TGTGCCAGCAGTTCGGGGGGGGCAATCACTGAAGCTTTCTTT
many	.	TRBV15	TRBJ1-1	CATSTQGGYTEAFF	TGTGCCACCAGCACCCAGGGTGGGTACACTGAAGCTTTCTTT
.	TRBD2	TRBV20-1	TRBJ2-1	CSAKTGAGGSYNEQFF	TGCAGTGCTAAGACGGGGGCGGGAGGGTCCTACAATGAGCAGTTCTTC
.	.	TRBV5-4	TRBJ2-2	CASSLRGAGIGELFF	TGTGCCAGCAGCTTACGTGGGGCGGGTATCGGGGAGCTGTTTTTT
many	.	TRBV10-3	TRBJ2-1	CAISTGGHEQFF	TGTGCCATCAGTACCGGGGGCCATGAGCAGTTCTTC
many	.	TRBV13	TRBJ2-1	CASSLGSLAEQFF	TGTGCCAGCAGCTTAGGGTCGCTAGCAGAGCAGTTCTTC
few	TRBD2	TRBV7-9	TRBJ2-2	CASPERGNTGELFF	TGTGCCAGCCCTGAGCGGGGGAACACCGGGGAGCTGTTTTTT
many	.	TRBV5-1	TRBJ2-2	CASSWTGVTGELFF	TGCGCCAGCAGCTGGACCGGGGTAACCGGGGAGCTGTTTTTT
few	.	TRBV9	TRBJ1-1	CASSLPPSTEAFF	TGTGCCAGCAGCCTCCCTCCGAGCACTGAAGCTTTCTTT
many	.	TRBV20-1	TRBJ1-1	CSGPLGTEAFF	TGCTCAGGACCACTGGGGACTGAAGCTTTCTTT
.	TRBD1	TRBV2	TRBJ2-7	CASTPGTGYDEQYF	TGTGCCAGCACCCCCGGGACAGGGTATGACGAGCAGTACTTC
many	.	TRBV30	TRBJ1-2	CAWSVGEGIYGYTF	TGTGCCTGGAGTGTAGGTGAGGGGATTTATGGCTACACCTTC
many	TRBD2	TRBV20-1	TRBJ2-1	CSARGGRRSYNEQFF	TGCAGTGCTAGAGGCGGGAGACGGTCCTACAATGAGCAGTTCTTC
.	TRBD1	TRBV14	TRBJ1-1	CASSPPGQGDTEAFF	TGTGCCAGCAGCCCTCCGGGACAGGGAGACACTGAAGCTTTCTTT
few	TRBD1	TRBV6-1	TRBJ1-5	CASSAGGGQPQHF	TGTGCCAGCAGTGCAGGGGGCGGTCAGCCCCAGCATTTT
.	TRBD2	TRBV12-3/TRBV12-4	TRBJ2-1	CASSLGLAGENEQFF	TGTGCCAGCAGCCTCGGACTAGCGGGAGAAAATGAGCAGTTCTTC
few	TRBD1	TRBV5-5	TRBJ2-2	CASSLPRQGGTGELFF	TGTGCCAGCAGCTTGCCTCGACAGGGGGGCACCGGGGAGCTGTTTTTT
many	.	TRBV15	TRBJ2-6	CATSRDAFDSSSLYESSWANVLTF	TGTGCCACCAGCAGAGATGCTTTTGACAGCAGTAGTTTATATGAAAGTTCCTGGGCCAACGTCCTGACTTTC
few	TRBD1	TRBV25-1	TRBJ2-1	CASSDPDRVWQFF	TGTGCCAGCAGCGACCCCGACAGGGTTTGGCAGTTCTTC
few	TRBD1	TRBV15	TRBJ2-1	CATSRDLSGGNEQFF	TGTGCCACCAGCAGAGATCTTTCAGGGGGCAATGAGCAGTTCTTC
few	.	TRBV14	TRBJ1-1	CASSQLMNTEAFF	TGTGCCAGCAGCCAACTGATGAACACTGAAGCTTTCTTT
many	.	TRBV5-1	TRBJ1-1	CASSSRGPGTEAFF	TGCGCCAGCAGCTCCCGGGGCCCGGGGACTGAAGCTTTCTTT
.	TRBD2	TRBV13	TRBJ2-7	CASSFLPWGSGGAYEQYF	TGTGCCAGCAGCTTTCTCCCGTGGGGTAGCGGGGGGGCCTACGAGCAGTACTTC
.	.	TRBV4-1	TRBJ2-1	CASSPREGLYNEQFF	TGCGCCAGCAGCCCCCGAGAGGGCCTCTACAATGAGCAGTTCTTC
.	.	TRBV11-2	TRBJ1-1	CASSLDPGLGAFF	TGTGCCAGCAGCTTAGATCCCGGGCTCGGAGCTTTCTTT
few	.	TRBV7-9	TRBJ2-6	CASSYPPGGANVLTF	TGTGCCAGCAGCTACCCCCCTGGGGGGGCCAACGTCCTGACTTTC
.	.	TRBV27	TRBJ1-1	CASSVGDYTEAFF	TGTGCCAGCAGCGTAGGGGATTACACTGAAGCTTTCTTT
few	TRBD1	TRBV27	TRBJ1-5	CASSYQGGQPQHF	TGTGCCAGCAGTTATCAGGGGGGACAGCCCCAGCATTTT
many	.	TRBV10-1	TRBJ1-1	CASSANTEAFF	TGCGCCAGCAGTGCAAACACTGAAGCTTTCTTT
.	.	TRBV27	TRBJ1-1	CASISAGIGYTEAFF	TGTGCCAGCATTAGCGCAGGGATTGGGTACACTGAAGCTTTCTTT